This passage covers 18 T cell receptor beta chains from one sample sequenced in a study of neurological immune-mediated disorders. TCRdb itself ran the 5' RACE reads through MiXCR, one entry per CDR3 protein. The table has over 55,000 distinct CDR3 sequences, about 10% seen once; the top ten hold about an eighth. The time point: longitudinal time-point 2. What was sequenced was PBMCs. The receptors were gathered from a man under 40 in good health.

This clonotype was recorded at least ten times. The chain uses TRBV20-1 and TRBJ1-5; D uncertain. Germline V gene data show CDR1 as DFQATT and CDR2 as SNEGSKA (reference sequence). V was pared by 1 base and J by 6 bases, with 16 bases between. CDR3 length equals 15 residues. The CDR3 loop is CSARVGGLGLQPQHF. CDR3 nucleotide sequence: TGCAGTGCTAGAGTCGGCGGGCTAGGGCTTCAGCCCCAGCATTTT.

The V call is TRBV15, the J call TRBJ2-1; 14 bases align to TRBD2. Germline trimming cut 3 bases from V and 9 bases from J; bases unmatched to any gene: 7. Germline V gene lookup returns CDR1 LNHNV and CDR2 YYDKDF (reference sequence). The CDR3 contains 16 residues. CDR3 sequence reads: CATSRMGTSGRSEQFF. The DNA of the CDR3 is TGTGCCACCAGCAGGATGGGGACTAGCGGGAGAAGTGAGCAGTTCTTC.

Of note for this clonotype: One junction end does not reproduce the germline sequence, and a read error may be involved. The chain uses TRBV11-2 and TRBJ2-4; D is undetermined. CDR1 SGHAT and CDR2 FQNNGV come from the germline V gene. The CDR3 has 12 residues. CDR3 loop: CACSPEHWPRYF. Written as DNA, the CDR3 is TGTGCCTGCAGCCCGGAACACTGGCCGCGATACTTC. The whole variable domain, filled in from reference TRBV11-2 and TRBJ2-4, reads EAGVAQSPRYKIIEKRQSVAFWCNPISGHATLYWYQQILGQGPKLLIQFQNNGVVDDSQLPKDRFSAERLKGVDSTLKIQPAKLEDSAVYLCACSPEHWPRYFGAGTRLSVL.

The chain is built from TRBV7-9 and TRBJ2-7; D uncertain. Per germline, CDR1 SEHNR and CDR2 FQNEAQ (reference sequence). V shed 5 bases and J shed 5 bases, with 13 bases lying between them. The CDR3 is 13 residues long. The CDR3 nucleotides read TGTGCCAGCAGCCCGAACCCAGGCGACGAGCAGTACTTC. Its protein product is CASSPNPGDEQYF.

At least ten counts were recorded for this clonotype. The chain employs TRBV12-3 or TRBV12-4 and TRBJ2-7, with D perhaps matching TRBD1 (6 bases). With 3 bases removed from V and 4 bases from J, the gap between germline ends came to 16 bases. The CDR3 runs to 15 residues. The CDR3 protein is CASSFSTPGQYEQYF. The CDR3 DNA is TGTGCCAGCAGTTTTTCTACTCCGGGACAATACGAGCAGTACTTC.

Many counts were recorded for this clonotype. This sequence joins TRBV20-1 and TRBJ2-2; 10 positions agree with TRBD1. The V segment lost 6 bases and the J segment 7 bases; nucleotides outside the gene matches: 5. The germline V gene has CDR1 DFQATT and CDR2 SNEGSKA (reference sequence). This CDR3 is built from 13 residues. CDR3 protein: CSAGTGAGGELFF. The CDR3 DNA is TGCAGTGCGGGGACAGGGGCCGGCGGGGAGCTGTTTTTT.

This clonotype was counted at least ten times. This chain joins TRBV29-1 and TRBJ2-7, with 11 bases lining up with TRBD1. The CDR3 covers 15 residues. Germline CDR1 SQVTM, CDR2 ANQGSEA. V gave up 2 bases and J gave up 4 bases; unmatched junction bases: 7. In DNA form, the CDR3 reads TGCAGCGTTGAATATTCCGGACAGGGGGCTTACGAGCAGTACTTC. Protein: CSVEYSGQGAYEQYF.

In its sample, this clonotype was seen many times. V and J are TRBV7-6 and TRBJ2-7; 8 bases match TRBD1. CDR3 size: 16 residues. V shed 1 base and J 7 bases; nucleotides not matched to a gene: 12. Germline lookup yields CDR1 SGHVS and CDR2 FNYEAQ. CDR3 in amino acids: CASSLVGQGAFGEQYF. The CDR3 DNA reads TGTGCCAGCAGCTTAGTAGGGCAGGGGGCATTTGGGGAGCAGTACTTC.

This clonotype has ten or more counts. The J gene is TRBJ2-3, the V gene TRBV27, with D maybe TRBD2 (5 bases). Germline CDR1 is MNHEY and CDR2 is SMNVEV (reference sequence). Between the trimmed V and J ends, which lost 3 bases and 4 bases, there was a span of 11 bases. The CDR3 contains 14 residues. The CDR3 reads CASSLRESADTQYF. DNA of the CDR3: TGTGCCAGCAGTTTGAGGGAATCGGCAGATACGCAGTATTTT.

In its sample, this clonotype was seen many times. The chain recombines TRBV6-2 or TRBV6-3 with TRBJ2-1; 9 positions match TRBD1. Germline V gene lookup returns CDR1 MNHEY and CDR2 SVGEGT. Trimming cost V 7 bases and J 6 bases; bases outside gene matches: 7. The CDR3 extends over 14 amino acids. CDR3 DNA: TGTGCCAGCACGAGGGACAGGGCAACCAATGAGCAGTTCTTC. Translated: CASTRDRATNEQFF.

About this clonotype itself: A junction end diverges from the germline sequence, so it may reflect a read error. The V gene is TRBV16, the J gene TRBJ2-3; the D call may be TRBD1 or TRBD2 (5 bases each). Germline V gene sequence: CDR1 KGHSY, CDR2 FQNENV. This CDR3 comprises 15 residues. The CDR3 is CASSPLGRGTDTHYF. As DNA, the CDR3 is TGTGCCAGCAGCCCTCTGGGCCGGGGCACAGATACGCATTATTTT.

A remark on this clonotype: A read error may explain this, as a much larger clone is one base away. This rearrangement joins TRBV5-1 to TRBJ2-2; no clear D gene. CDR3 length equals 15 residues. Germline CDR1 SGHRS, CDR2 YFSETQ. V lost 4 bases to trimming and J lost 1 base, with 11 bases between them. The CDR3 nucleotides are TGCGCCAGCAGCCACAACAGCAGGAACACCGGGGAGCTGTTTTTT. This encodes CASSHNSRNTGELFF.

In its sample, this clonotype was seen many times. This sequence joins TRBV5-1 and TRBJ1-4; D may be TRBD1 (6 bases). The CDR3 is 15 amino acids. Per germline, CDR1 SGHRS and CDR2 YFSETQ. V dropped 1 base and J dropped 0 bases, with 7 bases sitting between them. CDR3 nucleotides: TGCGCCAGCAGCTTGCCAGGGGCAACTAATGAAAAACTGTTTTTT. The encoded protein is CASSLPGATNEKLFF.

This clonotype was seen repeatedly, ten times or more. The chain is built from TRBV5-1 and TRBJ1-1; D uncertain. Looked up from germline, CDR1 is SGHRS and CDR2 is YFSETQ. The V end was cut by 4 bases, the J end by 1 base, with 14 bases between. The CDR3 totals 15 residues. The CDR3 loop reads CASSVDSTPNTEAFF. The CDR3 DNA is TGCGCCAGCAGCGTGGATTCGACACCGAACACTGAAGCTTTCTTT.

This clonotype was seen repeatedly, ten times or more. The J gene is TRBJ2-5, the V gene TRBV5-1, with TRBD1 matching over 7 bases. Germline loops: CDR1 SGHRS, CDR2 YFSETQ. V lost 4 bases to trimming and J lost 1 base; unmatched junction nucleotides: 4. CDR3 length: 14 amino acids. The CDR3 loop reads CASSPGQVQETQYF. As DNA, the CDR3 is TGCGCCAGCAGCCCCGGACAGGTCCAAGAGACCCAGTACTTC.

In its sample, this clonotype was seen once. At one boundary the junction diverges from the germline segment, which might be a read error. The rearrangement uses TRBV7-2 and TRBJ2-2; 8 nucleotides match TRBD1. The germline CDR1 and CDR2 sequences are SGHTA and FQGNSA. The length of the CDR3 is 16 residues. In nucleotides, the CDR3 is TGTGCCAGCAGCTTAGGTCAGGGGGCTCACACTGGGGAGCTGTTTTTT. Translation gives CASSLGQGAHTGELFF. Combining the CDR3 with reference TRBV7-2 and TRBJ2-2 gives the whole variable domain GAGVSQSPSNKVTEKGKDVELRCDPISGHTALYWYRQSLGQGLEFLIYFQGNSAPDKSGLPSDRFSAERTGGSVSTLTIQRTQQEDSAVYLCASSLGQGAHTGELFFGEGSRLTVL.

On this clonotype itself: This clone may be a read error of a much larger clone one base away. The J gene is TRBJ1-5, the V gene TRBV20-1; 7 bases line up with TRBD1. CDR1 DFQATT and CDR2 SNEGSKA come from the germline V gene (reference sequence). The CDR3 has 15 residues. The J segment lost 4 bases and the V segment lost 5 bases, leaving 11 bases of the junction unmatched. The CDR3 here is CSALQGGGDNQPQHF. CDR3 bases: TGCAGTGCTCTGCAGGGGGGCGGCGATAATCAGCCCCAGCATTTT.

Ten or more counts support this clonotype. The rearrangement links TRBV15 to TRBJ2-3, with unresolved D. The CDR3 sequence is 13 residues long. Germline V gene data show CDR1 as LNHNV and CDR2 as YYDKDF (reference sequence). V gave up 2 bases and J gave up 3 bases, with 6 bases separating them. In DNA form, the CDR3 reads TGTGCCACCAGCAGATCATCGACAGATACGCAGTATTTT. Its translation is CATSRSSTDTQYF.